The 27 T cell receptor beta chains below were found in one sample sequenced in a study of human T cells and chemical hapten exposure. TCRdb ran MiXCR on the RACE reads and lists one entry per CDR3 protein. Among more than 55,000 distinct CDR3 sequences, around 9.5% were seen once, and the ten largest hold approximately 3%. Sample time point: patch test 1, 2 weeks after DPC sensitization. Documented treatment: therapeutic diphenylcyclopropenone sensitization with weekly scalp DPC. The material was whole blood, obtained in connection with sensitization to the hapten diphenylcyclopropenone (DPC). All receptors derive from a woman between 40 and 55 years old with alopecia areata. Some clones in this sample may be carry-over from other donors' samples.

The sample holds many counts of this clonotype. The chain combines TRBV15 with TRBJ2-1; TRBD1 matches at 7 bases. Unmatched junction bases numbered 5, after V lost 3 bases and J lost 6 bases. Germline values: CDR1 LNHNV, CDR2 YYDKDF (reference sequence). The CDR3 spans 14 residues. The CDR3 region has the DNA TGTGCCACCAGCAGTGACAGGGCGGGCAATGAGCAGTTCTTC. Protein: CATSSDRAGNEQFF.

This clonotype was detected ten times or more. The chain has TRBV7-2 and TRBJ2-3; 9 bases line up with TRBD1. The germline V gene has CDR1 SGHTA and CDR2 FQGNSA. The length of the CDR3 is 14 residues. V shed 5 bases, J shed 6 bases, and the junction held 6 bases outside the gene matches. The chain's CDR3 is CASSIQGALDTQYF. The CDR3 region has the DNA TGTGCCAGCAGCATACAGGGGGCGCTCGATACGCAGTATTTT.

This rearrangement joins TRBV29-1 to TRBJ2-1, with D possibly being TRBD1 (6 bases). The V gene's germline CDR1 is SQVTM and CDR2 ANQGSEA. Trimming took off 3 bases at V and 0 bases at J, with 9 bases between the two ends. This CDR3 contains 14 residues. The CDR3 region is CSVETGVSYNEQFF. CDR3 in DNA: TGCAGCGTTGAGACAGGAGTCTCCTACAATGAGCAGTTCTTC.

This clonotype was counted at least ten times. The CDR3 region is CSAFVLDSGRTYEQYF. The CDR3 DNA reads as TGCAGTGCTTTCGTCCTAGATAGCGGGCGAACCTACGAGCAGTACTTC. V and J are TRBV20-1 and TRBJ2-7; 7 positions agree with TRBD2. The germline V gene has CDR1 DFQATT and CDR2 SNEGSKA (reference sequence). This CDR3 region has 16 residues. V shed 5 bases and J 2 bases; nucleotides not matched to a gene: 15.

This clonotype was counted many times. The rearrangement uses TRBV24-1 and TRBJ2-1, with 11 bases matching TRBD2. V shed 3 bases, J shed 5 bases, and the junction held 5 bases outside the gene matches. Per the germline V gene, CDR1 is KGHDR and CDR2 is SFDVKD. The CDR3 runs 16 residues. Here the CDR3 DNA reads TGTGCCACCAGTGATGATCTAGCGGGGGGAGACAATGAGCAGTTCTTC. It encodes CATSDDLAGGDNEQFF.

Ten or more counts support this clonotype. V and J are TRBV6-2 or TRBV6-3 and TRBJ1-5; D possibly corresponds to TRBD1 (5 bases). The germline V gene encodes CDR1 MNHEY and CDR2 SVGEGT. The CDR3 is 15 residues long. Between the trimmed V and J ends, which lost 2 bases and 1 base, there was a span of 9 bases. The CDR3 loop reads CASSYGGTSNQPQHF. DNA for the CDR3: TGTGCCAGCAGTTACGGGGGAACGAGCAATCAGCCCCAGCATTTT.

The genes are TRBV7-8 and TRBJ1-1; D gene uncertain. CDR1 is SGHVS, CDR2 FQNEAQ, per germline. The V and J ends lost 0 bases and 4 bases respectively, with 12 bases between them. The CDR3 has 15 residues. Here the CDR3 reads CASSLARAGSTEAFF. CDR3 bases: TGTGCCAGCAGCTTAGCGCGCGCCGGGAGCACTGAAGCTTTCTTT. The full variable domain, rest sourced from reference TRBV7-8 and TRBJ1-1, is GAGVSQSPRYKVAKRGQDVALRCDPISGHVSLFWYQQALGQGPEFLTYFQNEAQLDKSGLPSDRFFAERPEGSVSTLKIQRTQQEDSAVYLCASSLARAGSTEAFFGQGTRLTVV.

Ten or more counts support this clonotype. The genes are TRBV7-9 and TRBJ1-2; weak D call: TRBD1 (6 bases). V lost 5 bases, J lost 4 bases, and 17 bases lay in between. Germline V CDR1 and CDR2: SEHNR, FQNEAQ (reference sequence). The CDR3 length is 15 residues. CDR3 sequence: CASSTGTFKFYGYTF. CDR3 bases: TGTGCCAGCAGCACAGGGACCTTCAAGTTCTATGGCTACACCTTC.

The chain recombines TRBV28 with TRBJ2-7; either TRBD1 or TRBD2 may supply D (6 bases each). The CDR3 loop spans 13 amino acids. The germline CDR1 and CDR2 sequences are MDHEN and SYDVKM. V was shortened by 6 bases and J by 2 bases, with 11 bases between the two germline ends. Here the CDR3 reads CASRRGEPYEQYF. The CDR3, as DNA: TGTGCCAGCAGAAGGGGGGAACCCTACGAGCAGTACTTC.

The chain recombines TRBV29-1 with TRBJ1-5; the match to TRBD1 covers 8 bases. Trimming at V came to 5 bases and at J to 3 bases, leaving 3 bases not matched to a gene. The germline gives CDR1 SQVTM, CDR2 ANQGSEA. This CDR3 contains 13 residues. CDR3: CSVSDRVNQPQHF. The DNA for the CDR3 is TGCAGCGTTTCGGACAGGGTCAATCAGCCCCAGCATTTT.

The chain uses TRBV24-1 and TRBJ1-2; D might be TRBD1 (6 bases). This CDR3 region has 13 residues. The V and J ends lost 3 bases and 8 bases respectively, with 12 bases between them. Per germline, CDR1 KGHDR and CDR2 SFDVKD. CDR3 region: CATSDTGYGGYTF. The DNA of the CDR3 is TGTGCCACCAGTGATACAGGGTATGGCGGCTACACCTTC.

This clonotype has at least ten counts. The J gene is TRBJ2-7, the V gene TRBV6-2 or TRBV6-3; 9 bases fit TRBD1. V was clipped by 2 bases and J by 3 bases; unmatched bases: 8. In germline, CDR1 is MNHEY, CDR2 SVGEGT. The CDR3 runs 16 residues. In DNA, the CDR3 is TGTGCCAGCAGTTACGGACAGGGGATCGCGGGCTACGAGCAGTACTTC. This encodes CASSYGQGIAGYEQYF.

In this sample, this clonotype turned up many times. The chain couples TRBV6-2 or TRBV6-3 to TRBJ2-7, with D unresolved. The CDR3 covers 15 residues. Per the germline V gene, CDR1 is MNHEY and CDR2 is SVGEGT. The ends were cut back, 6 bases at V and 3 bases at J, with 18 bases in the middle. CDR3 region: CASRSLPSLNYEQYF. The DNA of the CDR3 is TGTGCCAGCAGATCCCTCCCCAGCCTGAACTACGAGCAGTACTTC.

This clonotype occurred many times. J is TRBJ1-6 and V is TRBV28, with D possibly matching TRBD1 (5 bases). The V gene lost 4 bases and the J gene lost 4 bases, with 14 bases spanning the gap. Looked up from germline, CDR1 is MDHEN and CDR2 is SYDVKM. The CDR3 totals 16 residues. In DNA form, the CDR3 reads TGTGCCAGCAGTTCCGGGGGAGGGAGGTATAATTCACCCCTCCACTTT. It translates to CASSSGGGRYNSPLHF.

This clonotype was seen repeatedly, ten times or more. CDR3 coding DNA: TGTGCCAGCAGTTCGACTAGCGGGGTCCCCGAGCAGTACTTC. Amino acid sequence: CASSSTSGVPEQYF. V is TRBV7-9 and J is TRBJ2-7; 11 bases are a match to TRBD2. Germline CDR1 reads SEHNR; CDR2 reads FQNEAQ (reference sequence). Trimming cost V 6 bases and J 6 bases; bases outside gene matches: 7. The CDR3 covers 14 residues.

The sample holds many counts of this clonotype. This chain links TRBV3-1 with TRBJ1-2, with D hard to call. Trimming took 0 bases from V and 5 from J, leaving 10 bases between them. The CDR3 has 14 amino acids. Germline assignment: CDR1 LGHDT and CDR2 YNNKEL (reference sequence). CDR3 nucleotide sequence: TGTGCCAGCAGCCAAGACAGCCGGCGGTATGGCTACACCTTC. Translation: CASSQDSRRYGYTF. Drawing the rest from reference TRBV3-1 and TRBJ1-2, the complete variable domain is DTAVSQTPKYLVTQMGNDKSIKCEQNLGHDTMYWYKQDSKKFLKIMFSYNNKELIINETVPNRFSPKSPDKAHLNLHINSLELGDSAVYFCASSQDSRRYGYTFGSGTRLTVV.

This clonotype turned up a few times. The chain links TRBV30 to TRBJ2-3; D is possibly TRBD1 (6 bases). The V gene lost 2 bases and the J gene lost 4 bases, with 19 bases spanning the gap. There are 16 residues in the CDR3. CDR1 GTSNPN and CDR2 SVGIG come from the germline V gene (reference sequence). This CDR3 reads CAWSPMGTTTPDTQYF. The CDR3 nucleotides read TGTGCCTGGAGTCCCATGGGGACAACGACCCCAGATACGCAGTATTTT. The complete variable domain, with remaining parts taken from reference TRBV30 and TRBJ2-3, reads SQTIHQWPATLVQPVGSPLSLECTVEGTSNPNLYWYRQAAGRGLQLLFYSVGIGQISSEVPQNLSASRPQDRQFILSSKKLLLSDSGFYLCAWSPMGTTTPDTQYFGPGTRLTVL.

This rearrangement joins TRBV12-3 or TRBV12-4 to TRBJ2-7, with 11 bases identical to TRBD2. J lost 4 bases, V lost 7 bases, and 6 bases had no gene match. The CDR3 loop spans 14 amino acids. The CDR3 nucleotides read TGTGCCAGCACCAATAGCGGGGGGGCTTACGAGCAGTACTTC. It yields the protein CASTNSGGAYEQYF.

This clonotype was seen repeatedly, ten times or more. The rearrangement uses TRBV6-5 and TRBJ2-2; D might be TRBD1 (5 bases). This CDR3 comprises 14 residues. Germline CDR1 is MNHEY and CDR2 is SVGAGI. V was trimmed by 5 bases and J by 6 bases, leaving 13 bases between them. CDR3 region: CASSRNQGSGELFF. The CDR3, as DNA: TGTGCCAGCAGTAGGAACCAGGGTTCCGGGGAGCTGTTTTTT.

This clonotype was seen many times. This chain uses TRBV2 with TRBJ2-7; D gene unclear. V lost 8 bases and J lost 3, with 11 bases in between. The CDR3 runs to 12 residues. Germline loops: CDR1 SNHLY, CDR2 FYNNEI. CDR3 sequence reads: CASRYRGYEQYF. The CDR3, as DNA: TGTGCCAGCCGATACAGAGGCTACGAGCAGTACTTC.

The sample holds many counts of this clonotype. V and J are TRBV11-2 and TRBJ2-1, with D tentatively TRBD2 (6 bases). V was clipped by 0 bases and J by 10 bases, with 22 bases between them. From germline, CDR1 is SGHAT and CDR2 FQNNGV. The CDR3 covers 17 residues. In DNA, the CDR3 is TGTGCCAGCAGCTTAGACCCCGGGACTGGAACGCGGTCCGAGCAGTTCTTC. This translates into CASSLDPGTGTRSEQFF.

This chain uses TRBV6-2 or TRBV6-3 with TRBJ2-7; D is possibly TRBD1 (5 bases). The CDR3 sequence is 14 residues long. V was shortened by 2 bases and J by 2 bases, with 10 bases between the two germline ends. Looked up from germline, CDR1 is MNHEY and CDR2 is SVGEGT. In DNA form, the CDR3 reads TGTGCCAGCAGTTACGGGGCTGGCACCTACGAGCAGTACTTC. Amino acid sequence: CASSYGAGTYEQYF.

In its sample, this clonotype was seen many times. This chain links TRBV11-2 with TRBJ2-6; 7 bases align to TRBD1. Germline CDR1 reads SGHAT; CDR2 reads FQNNGV. V gave up 0 bases and J gave up 0 bases; unmatched junction bases: 2. The length of the CDR3 is 17 residues. The CDR3 coding sequence is TGTGCCAGCAGCTTAGATCAGGGGGACTCTGGGGCCAACGTCCTGACTTTC. Amino acids: CASSLDQGDSGANVLTF.

The chain couples TRBV28 to TRBJ2-1; 11 nucleotides match TRBD2. This CDR3 is 14 amino acids long. Germline V gives CDR1 MDHEN, CDR2 SYDVKM. J lost 12 bases, V lost 2 bases, and 6 bases had no gene match. CDR3 DNA sequence: TGTGCCAGCAGTTTAGTCGCTAGCGGGGGGCGGCAGTTCTTC. Its protein is CASSLVASGGRQFF.

This clonotype came up many times. This chain connects TRBV2 to TRBJ2-3; no definite D call. V gave up 4 bases and J gave up 2 bases, with 10 bases separating them. Germline V gene lookup returns CDR1 SNHLY and CDR2 FYNNEI. The length of the CDR3 is 14 residues. CDR3 DNA: TGTGCCAGCAGTGTTAGTATTTCCACAGATACGCAGTATTTT. It encodes CASSVSISTDTQYF. The variable domain in full, completed from reference TRBV2 and TRBJ2-3, reads EPEVTQTPSHQVTQMGQEVILRCVPISNHLYFYWYRQILGQKVEFLVSFYNNEISEKSEIFDDQFSVERPDGSNFTLKIRSTKLEDSAMYFCASSVSISTDTQYFGPGTRLTVL.

This clonotype appeared many times. The CDR3 region has the DNA TGTGCCAGCAGCCAAGATCTTCGGCAGGCAGACAATCAGCCCCAGCATTTT. Its protein product is CASSQDLRQADNQPQHF. The gene calls are TRBV4-2 and TRBJ1-5; D not resolved. Between the trimmed V and J ends, which lost 0 bases and 3 bases, there was a span of 15 bases. CDR1 and CDR2 from the germline V gene are LGHNA and YNFKEQ. The CDR3 extends over 17 amino acids.

This clonotype was recorded at least ten times. The chain employs TRBV6-2 or TRBV6-3 and TRBJ2-7; 7 bases are a match to TRBD1. The germline CDR1 and CDR2 sequences are MNHEY and SVGEGT. The CDR3 loop spans 15 amino acids. V lost 4 bases, J lost 2 bases, and 8 bases stayed unmatched. CDR3 amino acids: CASSSGTARTYEQYF. The CDR3, as DNA: TGTGCCAGCAGTTCCGGGACAGCCCGAACCTACGAGCAGTACTTC.